These 17 T cell receptor beta chains were sequenced from one sample in a study of OX40 agonist ivuxolimab in advanced cancers. Profiling relied on immunoSEQ multiplex PCR, and the TCRdb table lists in-frame clones only, not all of them. The sample records about 48,000 clones, approximately 83% being singletons. This sample comprised CD4+ or CD8+ T cells sorted from blood, obtained in a trial of the OX40 agonist ivuxolimab. These TCRs come from an adult with an advanced solid tumor such as melanoma, head and neck, liver or kidney cancer.

The gene calls are TRBV6-4 and TRBJ1-1; unclear D gene. This CDR3 is built from 14 residues. V was shortened by 8 bases and J by 2 bases, with 15 bases between the two germline ends. Germline-derived CDR1 and CDR2 are MRHNA and SNTAGT. In nucleotides, the CDR3 is TGTGCCAGCGCCCCAGAAAGTCATAACACTGAAGCTTTCTTT. It codes for CASAPESHNTEAFF.

By sample fraction, this clone is medium-sized. This chain joins TRBV5-4 and TRBJ1-1; D gene uncertain. Trimming pared 4 bases from V and 4 bases from J, leaving 11 bases between. The CDR3 loop spans 13 amino acids. Germline lookup yields CDR1 SGHNT and CDR2 YYREEE (reference sequence). The CDR3 loop is CASSPRDITEAFF. As DNA, the CDR3 is TGTGCCAGCAGCCCGCGGGATATCACTGAAGCTTTCTTT.

This clone ranks as medium-sized. Written as DNA, the CDR3 is TGTGCCAGCAGCACCGGGACAGGCGTGGGGCCCCTCCACTTT. It yields the protein CASSTGTGVGPLHF. This rearrangement joins TRBV6-4 to TRBJ1-6; 8 bases fit TRBD1. This CDR3 region has 14 residues. Germline CDR1 reads MRHNA; CDR2 reads SNTAGT. Trimming removed 6 bases from V and 13 bases from J; junction bases left unmatched: 11.

This sequence joins TRBV7-2 and TRBJ1-2, with a weak D call TRBD1 (6 bases). Trimming stripped 5 bases from V and 6 bases from J, with 13 bases between. The CDR3 is 13 amino acids. Germline CDR1 reads SGHTA; CDR2 reads FQGNSA. The CDR3 region has the DNA TGTGCCAGCAGCCTTACCCCAGGGGATGGCTACACCTTC. Its protein product is CASSLTPGDGYTF.

This clone was counted only a few times. This rearrangement joins TRBV7-9 to TRBJ2-3; D perhaps matches TRBD2 (5 bases). CDR1 and CDR2 (germline): SEHNR, FQNEAQ (reference sequence). The CDR3 contains 16 residues. V gave up 5 bases and J gave up 4 bases, with 19 bases separating them. CDR3 loop: CASSLRVPLASDTQYF. The CDR3 bases are TGTGCCAGCAGCCTAAGAGTCCCTCTAGCCTCAGATACGCAGTATTTT.

This clone was counted a single time. The CDR3 DNA sequence: TGCGCCAGCAGCTCCATCGGGGGGGTACAAGAGACCCAGTACTTC. This translates into CASSSIGGVQETQYF. V and J are TRBV5-1 and TRBJ2-5; 8 nucleotides align to TRBD2. Germline-derived CDR1 and CDR2 are SGHRS and YFSETQ. The CDR3 spans 15 residues. The V and J ends lost 3 bases and 2 bases, in that order; junction bases with no gene match: 6.

CDR3 nucleotide sequence: TGCGCCAGCAGCTATCCCCTCGGATACAATGAGCAGTTCTTC. Translated: CASSYPLGYNEQFF. J is TRBJ2-1 and V is TRBV5-1, with D unresolved. Trimming took off 3 bases at V and 4 bases at J, with 11 bases between the two ends. The CDR3 extends over 14 amino acids. CDR1 and CDR2 from the germline V gene are SGHRS and YFSETQ.

V and J are TRBV2 and TRBJ1-2; D gene unclear. The CDR3 is made up of 15 amino acids. Deletions cut 4 bases from V and 4 bases from J, with 16 bases between. Germline CDR1 SNHLY, CDR2 FYNNEI. In DNA, the CDR3 is TGTGCCAGCAGTGTCGAATTGACCGCCGGCTATGGCTACACCTTC. It codes for CASSVELTAGYGYTF.

This clone has just one count. The chain employs TRBV27 and TRBJ1-2; D perhaps matches TRBD1 (6 bases). The CDR3 consists of 13 residues. CDR1 MNHEY and CDR2 SMNVEV come from the germline V gene (reference sequence). Trimming cost V 3 bases and J 8 bases, with 13 bases left between them. DNA of the CDR3: TGTGCCAGCAGTTTTCGGGGGGCCGGGGGCTACACCTTC. This gives the protein CASSFRGAGGYTF.

This rearrangement joins TRBV7-9 to TRBJ1-5; D unclear. Between the trimmed V and J ends, which lost 8 bases and 6 bases, there was a span of 14 bases. CDR1 is SEHNR, CDR2 FQNEAQ, per germline (reference sequence). There are 13 residues in the CDR3. CDR3 coding DNA: TGTGCCAGCGAATCGGAGTCAGGTCAGCCCCAGCATTTT. This gives the protein CASESESGQPQHF.

The chain joins TRBV19 to TRBJ2-3; D possibly corresponds to TRBD1 (6 bases). Looked up from germline, CDR1 is LNHDA and CDR2 is SQIVND (reference sequence). V gave up 0 bases and J gave up 7 bases, with 11 bases separating them. The CDR3 has 14 amino acids. CDR3 sequence (DNA): TGTGCCAGTAGTATAGATGGACAGAGCTATACGCAGTATTTT. Translating gives CASSIDGQSYTQYF.

This chain joins TRBV7-2 and TRBJ2-2; no reliable D call. Trimming pared 4 bases from V and 0 bases from J, leaving 9 bases between. The CDR3 totals 15 residues. Per germline, CDR1 SGHTA and CDR2 FQGNSA. The CDR3 loop is CASSSPRTNTGELFF. CDR3 nucleotide sequence: TGTGCCAGCAGCTCCCCGCGGACGAACACCGGGGAGCTGTTTTTT.

The gene calls are TRBV4-1 and TRBJ1-5; D gene unclear. Germline V CDR1 and CDR2: MGHRA, YSYEKL. The CDR3 is 13 residues long. The V end lost 4 bases, the J end lost 7 bases, and 11 bases lay between the germline ends. The CDR3 region has the DNA TGCGCCAGCAGCCTTCATGTAGGACAGCCCCAGCATTTT. This sequence encodes CASSLHVGQPQHF.

The V and J genes are TRBV7-3 and TRBJ2-2, with D uncertain. CDR1 and CDR2 (germline): SGHTA, FQGTGA. CDR3 length: 14 amino acids. V was pared by 2 bases and J by 7 bases, with 11 bases between. The CDR3 loop is CASSLAAVNGELFF. Here the CDR3 DNA reads TGTGCCAGCAGCTTAGCGGCGGTGAACGGGGAGCTGTTTTTT.

The chain carries TRBV11-3 and TRBJ2-2; TRBD2 matches 8 bases. CDR1 and CDR2 from the germline V gene are SGHNT and YENEEA. The CDR3 has 14 residues. V trimming: 4 bases; J trimming: 7 bases; junction bases outside the gene matches: 5. CDR3 DNA: TGTGCCAGCAGCTCCGGGGGGGCTGACGGGGAGCTGTTTTTT. Translating it yields CASSSGGADGELFF.

V usage is TRBV5-1 and J usage is TRBJ2-5, with 9 bases matching TRBD2. The CDR3 has 18 amino acids. Germline values: CDR1 SGHRS, CDR2 YFSETQ. V lost 0 bases to trimming and J lost 1 base; unmatched junction nucleotides: 10. The DNA of the CDR3 is TGCGCCAGCAGCTTGGCCGGGCAGCGGGGGGCCTCCCAAGAGACCCAGTACTTC. Protein sequence: CASSLAGQRGASQETQYF.

This rearrangement joins TRBV6-5 to TRBJ1-2; perhaps TRBD1 as D (5 bases). The CDR3 extends over 13 amino acids. Germline CDR1 MNHEY, CDR2 SVGAGI. V shed 8 bases and J shed 2 bases, with 12 bases lying between them. The DNA of the CDR3 is TGTGCCAGCCGGGAGACAGCGAACTATGGCTACACCTTC. Its protein product is CASRETANYGYTF.